This T cell receptor (beta chain) was recorded in a study of blood T cell repertoires in COVID-19. Study-wide context: Donors in the United States, Italy and Spain gave samples during acute or convalescent COVID-19.

Some clones are missing from TCRdb's copy, which holds only in-frame ones; the method was immunoSEQ multiplex PCR. The table shows about 210,000 clones, with around 89% occurring only once. Germline V CDR1 and CDR2: SGDLS, YYNGEE. The CDR3 has 15 amino acids. With V trimmed by 0 bases and J by 4 bases, 4 bases remained unmatched. This receptor was taken from a woman aged 40 to 50 with acute or convalescent COVID-19. Sequencing used peripheral blood. This chain joins TRBV9 and TRBJ1-2; TRBD1 matches 9 bases. CDR3 residues: CASSVGGDRAYGYTF. DNA of the CDR3: TGTGCCAGCAGCGTAGGAGGGGACAGGGCCTATGGCTACACCTTC.